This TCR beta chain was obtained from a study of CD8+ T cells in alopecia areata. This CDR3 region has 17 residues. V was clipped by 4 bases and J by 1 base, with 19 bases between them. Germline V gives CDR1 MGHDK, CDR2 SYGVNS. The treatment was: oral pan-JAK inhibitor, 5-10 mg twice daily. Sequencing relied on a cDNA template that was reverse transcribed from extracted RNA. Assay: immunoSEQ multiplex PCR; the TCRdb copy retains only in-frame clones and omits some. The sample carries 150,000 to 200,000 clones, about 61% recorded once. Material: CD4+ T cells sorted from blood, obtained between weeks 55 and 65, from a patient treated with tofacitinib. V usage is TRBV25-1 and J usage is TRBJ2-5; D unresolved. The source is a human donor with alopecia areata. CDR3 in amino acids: CASSGPTWTPSQETQYF. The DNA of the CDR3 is TGTGCCAGCAGTGGCCCCACCTGGACGCCCTCCCAAGAGACCCAGTACTTC.